Only one count was recorded for the clone carrying this T cell receptor (beta chain). The data are from a study of CD8 T cells in Susac syndrome. Sequencing of TCR beta was performed on blood CD8+ and CD4+ T cells. Controls matched for sex and age were healthy donors. Negative isolation yielded CD8+ and CD4+ T cells; FACS enriched TEMRA cells. Germline V lookup: CDR1 SQVTM, CDR2 ANQGSEA. The CDR3 is 16 amino acids. Losses at the gene ends were 5 bases for V and 0 bases for J; bases not matched to a gene: 8. Random hexamers were used to reverse transcribe roughly 0.45 to 1 ug of RNA. Amplification of the TCR beta CDR3 was carried out by immunoSEQ multiplex PCR, which spanned a total of 54 Vbeta and 13 Jbeta segments. TCRdb redid the calling of the immunoSEQ multiplex PCR reads with MiXCR, one entry per CDR3 protein. The sample contains 100,000 to 150,000 distinct CDR3 sequences, around 94% of which appear only once.

This receptor was identified in a human donor in good health. J is TRBJ2-7 and V is TRBV29-1, with TRBD2 matching 12 bases. Specimen: CD4+ T cells from PBMCs. CDR3 sequence: CSVRTSGMYVSYEQYF. DNA of the CDR3: TGCAGCGTTAGGACTAGCGGGATGTACGTCTCCTACGAGCAGTACTTC.